The 25 T cell receptor beta chains below come from one sample, sequenced in a study of monozygotic twins with cystic fibrosis. Only in-frame clones appear in the TCRdb table, and some are missing; sequencing was by immunoSEQ multiplex PCR. The table shows about 35,000 clones, with roughly 66% occurring only once. Input material: blood. The receptors stem from a girl between 10 and 17 years old with cystic fibrosis.

The chain links TRBV4-3 to TRBJ2-2, with TRBD2 as a possible D gene (6 bases). V was shortened by 4 bases and J by 3 bases, with 15 bases between the two germline ends. Germline V gives CDR1 LGHNA, CDR2 YSLEER. This CDR3 has 16 residues. CDR3 sequence reads: CASSRPHGGDTGELFF. In DNA, the CDR3 is TGCGCCAGCAGCCGGCCCCACGGGGGAGACACCGGGGAGCTGTTTTTT.

This clone appeared a single time. The chain has TRBV15 and TRBJ1-5, with 7 bases fitting TRBD1. Germline V gene sequence: CDR1 LNHNV, CDR2 YYDKDF (reference sequence). This CDR3 is built from 15 residues. V lost 1 base and J lost 1; bases outside the gene matches: 1. The CDR3: CATSRGQGSNQPQHF. DNA of the CDR3: TGTGCCACCAGCAGAGGACAGGGAAGCAATCAGCCCCAGCATTTT.

The rearrangement joins TRBV5-5 to TRBJ1-2; 7 bases align to TRBD1. The V gene's germline CDR1 is SGHKS and CDR2 YYEKEE (reference sequence). After removal of 5 bases from V and 4 bases from J, the junction contained 17 bases not matched to a gene. The CDR3 is 17 residues long. CDR3 bases: TGTGCCAGCAGTTCGCCACCTCTGGGCAGGGGGGGCTATGGCTACACCTTC. The encoded protein is CASSSPPLGRGGYGYTF.

Only a few counts were recorded for this clone. This chain links TRBV7-9 with TRBJ2-1; 11 nucleotides line up with TRBD2. Germline V CDR1 and CDR2: SEHNR, FQNEAQ (reference sequence). This CDR3 is 16 amino acids long. Germline trimming cut 1 base from V and 7 bases from J; bases unmatched to any gene: 6. CDR3 region: CASSLGVSGRGNEQFF. The CDR3 nucleotides are TGTGCCAGCAGCTTAGGAGTTAGCGGGAGGGGGAATGAGCAGTTCTTC.

The chain links TRBV30 to TRBJ2-1, with D tentatively TRBD1 or TRBD2 (6 bases each). This CDR3 region has 13 residues. Germline V gene sequence: CDR1 GTSNPN, CDR2 SVGIG (reference sequence). V lost 2 bases and J 10 bases, leaving 15 bases between the germline ends. This CDR3 reads CAWSRLGGSEQFF. The CDR3 DNA reads TGTGCCTGGAGTAGACTGGGGGGCTCAGAGCAGTTCTTC.

The chain carries TRBV15 and TRBJ2-5; the D gene is possibly TRBD1 (6 bases). Trimming left V 8 bases short and J 5 bases short, with 15 bases between. This CDR3 spans 13 amino acids. Germline V gene lookup returns CDR1 LNHNV and CDR2 YYDKDF (reference sequence). CDR3 DNA sequence: TGTGCCACCCAGAAACAGGGTAGTGAGACCCAGTACTTC. It translates to CATQKQGSETQYF.

The chain recombines TRBV19 with TRBJ2-2, with no clear D. V was shortened by 2 bases and J by 5 bases, with 9 bases between the two germline ends. Germline loops: CDR1 LNHDA, CDR2 SQIVND (reference sequence). This CDR3 has 14 residues. The CDR3 sequence: CASSIFADTGELFF. CDR3 DNA: TGTGCCAGTAGTATATTCGCAGATACCGGGGAGCTGTTTTTT. The full variable domain, its missing parts supplied by reference TRBV19 and TRBJ2-2, is DGGITQSPKYLFRKEGQNVTLSCEQNLNHDAMYWYRQDPGQGLRLIYYSQIVNDFQKGDIAEGYSVSREKKESFPLTVTSAQKNPTAFYLCASSIFADTGELFFGEGSRLTVL.

This clone was found a few times. The chain has TRBV29-1 and TRBJ2-1; D ambiguous. Trimming pared 4 bases from V and 15 bases from J, leaving 16 bases between. The CDR3 is 11 residues long. Germline CDR1 SQVTM, CDR2 ANQGSEA. The CDR3 loop is CSVAVAGFAFF. The CDR3 coding sequence is TGCAGCGTTGCCGTAGCCGGTTTTGCGTTCTTC.

The chain has TRBV20-1 and TRBJ1-1; D gene ambiguous. This CDR3 is 8 amino acids long. Trimming stripped 6 bases from V and 10 bases from J, with 6 bases between. Germline V CDR1 and CDR2: DFQATT, SNEGSKA (reference sequence). The CDR3 bases are TGCAGTGCCGGAGGAGCTTTCTTT. Translating it yields CSAGGAFF.

This chain joins TRBV6-6 and TRBJ1-1, with D possibly TRBD1 on 5 matching bases. This CDR3 is 14 amino acids long. With 4 bases removed from V and 6 bases from J, the gap between germline ends came to 15 bases. The germline V gene encodes CDR1 MNHNY and CDR2 SVGAGI (reference sequence). The CDR3 DNA reads as TGTGCCAGCAGTTTTCTGGACATTTTATCTGAAGCTTTCTTT. Its translation is CASSFLDILSEAFF.

The CDR3, as DNA: TGCGCCAGCAGCCAAGAAGCGAGCGGGGTTTATTTTTCCGGGGAGCTGTTTTTT. Protein: CASSQEASGVYFSGELFF. The chain links TRBV4-3 to TRBJ2-2, with TRBD2 matching 7 bases. Losses at the gene ends were 0 bases for V and 6 bases for J; bases not matched to a gene: 13. The germline CDR1 and CDR2 sequences are LGHNA and YSLEER. This CDR3 has 18 amino acids.

The rearrangement uses TRBV2 and TRBJ1-5; no reliable D call. Germline CDR1 SNHLY, CDR2 FYNNEI. V was pared by 4 bases and J by 1 base, with 5 bases between. The CDR3 sequence is 13 residues long. The DNA of the CDR3 is TGTGCCAGCAGTGGAGAGAGCAATCAGCCCCAGCATTTT. This encodes CASSGESNQPQHF.

The chain employs TRBV30 and TRBJ2-7; D is unresolved. Per germline, CDR1 GTSNPN and CDR2 SVGIG (reference sequence). The CDR3 has 13 residues. V was shortened by 0 bases and J by 5 bases, with 11 bases between the two germline ends. CDR3 amino acids: CAWSVVAGDEQYF. CDR3 DNA sequence: TGTGCCTGGAGTGTGGTGGCTGGGGACGAGCAGTACTTC. Full variable domain (rest looked up from reference TRBV30 and TRBJ2-7): SQTIHQWPATLVQPVGSPLSLECTVEGTSNPNLYWYRQAAGRGLQLLFYSVGIGQISSEVPQNLSASRPQDRQFILSSKKLLLSDSGFYLCAWSVVAGDEQYFGPGTRLTVT.

This clone was counted between two and nine times. The chain recombines TRBV30 with TRBJ1-4, with 12 bases that match TRBD1. CDR3 length: 16 residues. Unmatched junction bases numbered 5, after V lost 3 bases and J lost 3 bases. Per germline, CDR1 GTSNPN and CDR2 SVGIG (reference sequence). The CDR3 loop is CAWRPGQGASNEKLFF. The DNA of the CDR3 is TGTGCCTGGAGGCCGGGACAGGGGGCGTCTAATGAAAAACTGTTTTTT.

This chain connects TRBV6-6 to TRBJ2-2; no reliable D call. In germline, CDR1 is MNHNY, CDR2 SVGAGI (reference sequence). The ends were cut back, 4 bases at V and 0 bases at J, with 12 bases in the middle. The CDR3 contains 16 residues. CDR3 sequence (DNA): TGTGCCAGCAGTTTTATAGTTCGGCCGAACACCGGGGAGCTGTTTTTT. As protein: CASSFIVRPNTGELFF.

V gene TRBV7-6 combines with J gene TRBJ2-2; unclear D gene. CDR3 size: 16 residues. Trimming stripped 3 bases from V and 2 bases from J, with 13 bases between. Germline loops: CDR1 SGHVS, CDR2 FNYEAQ. CDR3 nucleotides: TGTGCCAGCAGCTTTCGAGAGGCGCCCAACACCGGGGAGCTGTTTTTT. Residues: CASSFREAPNTGELFF. The full variable domain, in which reference TRBV7-6 and TRBJ2-2 provide the parts outside the CDR3, is GAGVSQSPRYKVTKRGQDVALRCDPISGHVSLYWYRQALGQGPEFLTYFNYEAQQDKSGLPNDRFSAERPEGSISTLTIQRTEQRDSAMYRCASSFREAPNTGELFFGEGSRLTVL.

This clone was counted only a few times. This rearrangement joins TRBV19 to TRBJ1-5; D unresolved. CDR3 length equals 15 residues. The germline CDR1 and CDR2 sequences are LNHDA and SQIVND (reference sequence). The V gene lost 6 bases and the J gene lost 0 bases, with 12 bases spanning the gap. DNA for the CDR3: TGTGCCAGTAGCCCCAGGAAAGATAGCAATCAGCCCCAGCATTTT. It codes for CASSPRKDSNQPQHF.

This chain links TRBV27 with TRBJ2-7, with a possible D match to TRBD2 (5 bases). Trimming took off 6 bases at V and 0 bases at J, with 18 bases between the two ends. Germline values: CDR1 MNHEY, CDR2 SMNVEV (reference sequence). The CDR3 is 16 amino acids. CDR3 sequence (DNA): TGTGCCAGCAGATCGATCCGCGGGCAGAGCTCCTACGAGCAGTACGTC. Its protein product is CASRSIRGQSSYEQYV.

The V gene is TRBV30, the J gene TRBJ2-1; D gene ambiguous. The CDR3 is 11 amino acids. V was trimmed by 3 bases and J by 8 bases, leaving 8 bases between them. The germline gives CDR1 GTSNPN, CDR2 SVGIG (reference sequence). CDR3 region: CAWRLFDEQFF. CDR3 sequence (DNA): TGTGCCTGGAGGCTTTTCGATGAGCAGTTCTTC.

The chain joins TRBV7-9 to TRBJ2-4; D could derive from TRBD1 or TRBD2 (5 bases each). Germline V gene sequence: CDR1 SEHNR, CDR2 FQNEAQ (reference sequence). Trimming left V 5 bases short and J 0 bases short, with 17 bases between. This CDR3 has 17 residues. The CDR3 spells CASSGTGANIAKNIQYF. The CDR3 DNA follows: TGTGCCAGCAGCGGGACCGGGGCAAACATAGCCAAAAACATTCAGTACTTC. The full variable domain, completed using reference TRBV7-9 and TRBJ2-4, is DTGVSQNPRHKITKRGQNVTFRCDPISEHNRLYWYRQTLGQGPEFLTYFQNEAQLEKSRLLSDRFSAERPKGSFSTLEIQRTEQGDSAMYLCASSGTGANIAKNIQYFGAGTRLSVL.

This chain joins TRBV6-1 and TRBJ1-1, with D possibly matching TRBD1 (5 bases). This CDR3 contains 12 residues. Germline-derived CDR1 and CDR2 are MNHNS and SASEGT. Trimming removed 2 bases at V and 5 bases at J, with 6 bases between. The CDR3 loop is CASSEWGTEAFF. The CDR3 DNA is TGTGCCAGCAGTGAATGGGGGACTGAAGCTTTCTTT.

The chain joins TRBV6-6 to TRBJ1-3, with D unresolved. V lost 2 bases and J lost 0, with 8 bases in between. This CDR3 has 15 residues. Per germline, CDR1 MNHNY and CDR2 SVGAGI (reference sequence). CDR3 nucleotides: TGTGCCAGCAGTTACCCGGGAATCTCTGGAAACACCATATATTTT. It translates to CASSYPGISGNTIYF.

The chain links TRBV6-5 to TRBJ1-3; TRBD1 matches at 8 bases. J gave up 9 bases and V 5 bases, and 6 bases lay outside the gene matches. Germline V lookup: CDR1 MNHEY, CDR2 SVGAGI. CDR3 length equals 13 residues. CDR3 nucleotides: TGTGCCAGCAGTAGCACAGGGGGAGGCACCATATATTTT. This gives the protein CASSSTGGGTIYF.

The chain has TRBV7-4 and TRBJ2-7; no definite D call. Trimming pared 5 bases from V and 4 bases from J, leaving 15 bases between. The CDR3 has 14 residues. CDR1 and CDR2 (germline): SGHVT, SQSDAQ. In DNA form, the CDR3 reads TGTGCCAGCAGCGACCTTGAACCTGGATACGAGCAGTACGTC. This codes for CASSDLEPGYEQYV.

The CDR3 sequence: CSVGRRAGGTEAFF. The DNA of the CDR3 is TGCAGCGTTGGAAGGCGTGCGGGGGGGACTGAAGCTTTCTTT. This chain joins TRBV29-1 and TRBJ1-1, with D perhaps matching TRBD1 (5 bases). From germline, CDR1 is SQVTM and CDR2 ANQGSEA. The CDR3 extends over 14 amino acids. V was clipped by 4 bases and J by 5 bases, with 17 bases between them.